This TCR beta chain stems from a study of blood T cell repertoires in COVID-19 (dated by TCRdb to about 2020). Concerning the study at large: The collaborator samples originated in the United States, Italy and Spain and spanned the acute and convalescent phases of COVID-19. The material from the prospective study consisted of cDNA or gDNA derived from T cells, B-cell-depleted T cells, or PBMCs. Subjects who had been exposed to COVID-19, were actively infected with it, or had recovered from it provided the deeply sampled blood TCRbeta repertoires that made up the dataset. The repertoires were released in a freely available public database meant as a resource for research on the immune response to SARS-CoV-2. Samples were obtained from the ongoing ImmuneRACE study (first 160 participants) and from over 1,000 subjects provided by 6 global collaborators. Sample metadata almost always included a de-identified subject ID, COVID-19 status, age in years and sex. Where HLA class I and class II types were available, the types were taken from metadata supplied by the sample provider, not from assay-based typing.

On the study overall, not on this receptor specifically: The amount of clinical and demographic metadata varied by source and participant and was provided uncurated.

This clone was detected a few times. The antigen this receptor binds is unknown. No much larger clonotype is one base removed from it; base qualities were not supplied. TCRbeta CDR3 regions were amplified from genomic DNA using the immunoSEQ Assay, a bias-controlled multiplex PCR. The study's own analysis went as follows. The number of nucleated cells in each sample was estimated from the amplification of reference gene primers within the assay. To quantify the absolute abundance of each unique TCRbeta CDR3 rearrangement, sequence reads were collapsed and filtered. Productive Simpson clonality was computed per sample as the square root of Simpson's diversity index over productive rearrangements. Here the immuneACCESS table is served through TCRdb, limited to in-frame sequences with V and J called. Missing clones are a known gap in these copies; in checked studies unresolved V genes cover under half, and the rest lacks a known reason. V, J and clone size reflect that table, while D and trimming were determined from the DNA. The sample table lists about 280,000 clones, around 90% of them with a count of one. Together, the top ten hold about 9.8% of the sample.

The V end gives up 3 bases and the J end 6 bases, leaving 10 bases in the junction not matched to a gene. Sequences MNHEY (CDR1) and SMNVEV (CDR2) are obtained from the germline V gene (reference sequence). The CDR3 starts with the cysteine, ends with the phenylalanine, and has 15 residues. Solely the CDR3 DNA is kept, with 45 bases framed from the first base. Whole blood was collected in K2EDTA tubes by collaborating institutions according to the institutions' own protocols. For TCRbeta analysis, collaborators shipped samples as frozen whole blood, isolated PBMCs, or DNA extracted from either of those sample types.

The sample comprised peripheral blood. The rearrangement combines TRBV27 with TRBJ1-1; 7 of the junction bases match TRBD1. The source of this sequence is a man between 18 and 29 years old with active or convalescent COVID-19. In nucleotide form, the sequence is TGTGCCAGCAGTTTTCACGGGACAGCGAGGGCTGAAGCTTTCTTT. Translated, it reads CASSFHGTARAEAFF.